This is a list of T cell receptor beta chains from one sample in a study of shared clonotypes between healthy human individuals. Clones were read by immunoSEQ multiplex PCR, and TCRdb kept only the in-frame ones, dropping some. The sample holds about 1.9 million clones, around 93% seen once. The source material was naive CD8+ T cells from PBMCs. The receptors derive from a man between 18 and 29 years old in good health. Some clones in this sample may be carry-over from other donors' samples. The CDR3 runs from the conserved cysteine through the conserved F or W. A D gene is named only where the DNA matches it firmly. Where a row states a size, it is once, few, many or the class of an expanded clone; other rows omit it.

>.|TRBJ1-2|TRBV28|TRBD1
CASSLLLGTGEGGYTF
TGTGCCAGCAGTCTACTACTCGGGACAGGGGAAGGTGGCTACACCTTC
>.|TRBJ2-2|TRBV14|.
CASSQVQGLNTGELFF
TGTGCCAGCAGCCAAGTACAGGGACTAAACACCGGGGAGCTGTTTTTT
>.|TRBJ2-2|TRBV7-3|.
CASSLTLSGGNTGELFF
TGTGCCAGCAGCTTAACGTTGTCTGGGGGGAACACCGGGGAGCTGTTTTTT
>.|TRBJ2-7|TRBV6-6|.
CASSYPTLGPSYEQYF
TGTGCCAGCAGTTACCCTACCTTGGGTCCTTCCTACGAGCAGTACTTC
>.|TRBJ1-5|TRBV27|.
CASSLSSFSNQPQHF
TGTGCCAGCAGTTTAAGTTCTTTTAGCAATCAGCCCCAGCATTTT
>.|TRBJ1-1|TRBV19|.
CASSIRNRDTEAFF
TGTGCCAGTAGTATAAGGAACAGGGACACTGAAGCTTTCTTT
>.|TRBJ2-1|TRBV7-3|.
CASSATGLPNNEQFF
TGTGCCAGCAGCGCTACCGGACTCCCCAACAATGAGCAGTTCTTC
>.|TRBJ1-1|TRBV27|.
CASSLGGRVIF
TGTGCCAGCAGTTTGGGGGGGCGGGTAATCTTT
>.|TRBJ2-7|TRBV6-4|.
CASSRTGRDEQYF
TGTGCCAGCAGTAGGACAGGGAGGGACGAGCAGTACTTC
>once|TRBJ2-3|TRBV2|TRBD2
CASEEGLATTDTQYF
TGTGCCAGCGAAGAAGGACTAGCGACCACAGATACGCAGTATTTT
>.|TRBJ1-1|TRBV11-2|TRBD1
CASSSTGAHTEAFF
TGTGCCAGCAGCTCAACAGGGGCCCACACTGAAGCTTTCTTT
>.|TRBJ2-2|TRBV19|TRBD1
CASSIGQGWELFF
TGTGCCAGTAGTATAGGACAGGGGTGGGAGCTGTTTTTT
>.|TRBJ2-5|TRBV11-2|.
CASSLTRRGLETQYF
TGTGCCAGCAGTCTAACACGTAGGGGTCTGGAGACCCAGTACTTC
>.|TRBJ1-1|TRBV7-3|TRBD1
CASSIGRGTEAFF
TGTGCCAGCAGTATCGGCAGGGGGACTGAAGCTTTCTTT
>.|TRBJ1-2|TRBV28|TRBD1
CASSQRRGPLRYGYTF
TGTGCCAGCAGCCAGAGGAGGGGGCCCCTGCGGTATGGCTACACCTTC
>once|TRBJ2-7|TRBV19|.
CASSRDGPYEQYF
TGTGCCAGTAGCCGGGACGGCCCCTACGAGCAGTACTTC
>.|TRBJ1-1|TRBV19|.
CASISTDQNTEAFF
TGTGCCAGTATTTCTACGGACCAGAACACTGAAGCTTTCTTT
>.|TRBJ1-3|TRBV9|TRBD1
CASSPGQSSGNTIYF
TGTGCCAGCAGCCCGGGACAGAGCTCTGGAAACACCATATATTTT
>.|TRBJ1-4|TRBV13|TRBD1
CASSRRGRGEKLFF
TGTGCCAGCAGCCGCAGGGGGCGCGGGGAAAAACTGTTTTTT
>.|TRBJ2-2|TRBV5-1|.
CASSLRGASHTGELFF
TGCGCCAGCAGCTTGAGGGGGGCTTCCCACACCGGGGAGCTGTTTTTT
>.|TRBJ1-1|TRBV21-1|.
CASSKRGPEHRAENTEAFF
TGTGCCAGCAGCAAACGGGGTCCTGAACACAGGGCGGAAAACACTGAAGCTTTCTTT
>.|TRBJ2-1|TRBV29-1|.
CSVGGASYNEQFF
TGCAGCGTTGGGGGGGCCTCCTACAATGAGCAGTTCTTC
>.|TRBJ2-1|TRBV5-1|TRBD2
CASSLALAGGRYNEQFF
TGCGCCAGCAGCTTGGCCCTAGCGGGGGGACGCTACAATGAGCAGTTCTTC
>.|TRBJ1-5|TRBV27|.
CASSNRGAGQPQHF
TGTGCCAGCAGTAATCGAGGGGCAGGGCAGCCCCAGCATTTT
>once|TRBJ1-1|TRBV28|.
CACAQNTEAFF
TGTGCCTGCGCCCAGAACACTGAAGCTTTCTTT
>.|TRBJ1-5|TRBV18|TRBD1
CASSQDRGNQPQHF
TGTGCCAGCTCACAGGACAGGGGTAATCAGCCCCAGCATTTT
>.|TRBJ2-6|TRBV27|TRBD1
CASSADRDSGANVLTF
TGTGCCAGCAGTGCGGACAGGGACTCTGGGGCCAACGTCCTGACTTTC
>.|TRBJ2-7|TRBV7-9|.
CASSSPPGPGSEQYF
TGTGCCAGCAGCTCCCCCCCGGGTCCGGGATCCGAGCAGTACTTC
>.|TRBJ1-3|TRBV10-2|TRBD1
CASSAPGTAFTIYF
TGCGCCAGCAGTGCGCCCGGGACAGCGTTCACCATATATTTT